These 7 T cell receptor beta chains originate from one sample sequenced in a study of cytomegalovirus exposure and HLA in healthy donors. The PCR made use of 60 Vbeta and 13 Jbeta primers. The table came from immunoSEQ multiplex PCR; TCRdb's copy has only in-frame clones and leaves some out. The sample includes some 150,000 clones, about 61% of them seen just once. The source material was PBMCs. The receptor set was obtained from a middle-aged woman in good health and CMV-seronegative.

The gene calls are TRBV30 and TRBJ2-5; 8 positions match TRBD1. V trimming: 3 bases; J trimming: 5 bases; junction bases outside the gene matches: 8. The V gene's germline CDR1 is GTSNPN and CDR2 SVGIG (reference sequence). The CDR3 is 14 residues long. In nucleotides, the CDR3 is TGTGCCTGGAGGACCAGGGGGCTCTTGGAGACCCAGTACTTC. Amino acid sequence: CAWRTRGLLETQYF.

This clone was recorded a few times. CDR3 DNA sequence: TGTGCCAGCAGTGACCGGGGGAGGGTCACAGATACGCAGTATTTT. The encoded protein is CASSDRGRVTDTQYF. The V call is TRBV6-4, the J call TRBJ2-3, with 7 bases that match TRBD2. The CDR3 has 15 residues. V gave up 2 bases and J gave up 2 bases; unmatched junction bases: 4. Germline CDR1 reads MRHNA; CDR2 reads SNTAGT.

The chain uses TRBV2 and TRBJ1-2, with TRBD1 identical over 8 bases. V trimming: 1 base; J trimming: 8 bases; junction bases outside the gene matches: 6. The CDR3 has 14 residues. Germline-derived CDR1 and CDR2 are SNHLY and FYNNEI. CDR3 loop: CASSEEQTGEGYTF. The CDR3 nucleotides read TGTGCCAGCAGTGAAGAACAGACAGGGGAGGGCTACACCTTC.

The CDR3 region has the DNA TGTGCCAGCAGTTATAGGTTCGGGGATACGCAGTATTTT. Amino acids: CASSYRFGDTQYF. The rearrangement joins TRBV27 to TRBJ2-3; D not resolved. Germline V gene lookup returns CDR1 MNHEY and CDR2 SMNVEV (reference sequence). Deletions cut 4 bases from V and 6 bases from J, with 11 bases between. This CDR3 spans 13 amino acids.

The chain couples TRBV9 to TRBJ2-3; 10 positions match TRBD2. Germline CDR1 is SGDLS and CDR2 is YYNGEE. The length of the CDR3 is 16 residues. V was pared by 1 base and J by 2 bases, with 4 bases of the junction left unmatched. The CDR3 nucleotides read TGTGCCAGCAGCGTAAGCGGGGGGGCCATCACAGATACGCAGTATTTT. Translating gives CASSVSGGAITDTQYF.

The gene calls are TRBV5-1 and TRBJ2-5; TRBD2 matches 8 bases. J gave up 4 bases and V 4 bases, and 9 bases lay outside the gene matches. Germline loops: CDR1 SGHRS, CDR2 YFSETQ. The CDR3 is 15 amino acids. In DNA, the CDR3 is TGCGCCAGCAGCCCCGGGGGGGTAAAGGGAGAGACCCAGTACTTC. Translated: CASSPGGVKGETQYF.

The chain is built from TRBV5-6 and TRBJ1-2; possible D gene TRBD1, 6 bases. The V end lost 4 bases, the J end lost 4 bases, and 17 bases lay between the germline ends. The CDR3 extends over 15 amino acids. Germline CDR1 is SGHDT and CDR2 is YYEEEE. CDR3 residues: CASSRLQGLGYGYTF. The CDR3 nucleotides are TGTGCCAGCAGCCGTCTTCAGGGGCTTGGCTATGGCTACACCTTC.